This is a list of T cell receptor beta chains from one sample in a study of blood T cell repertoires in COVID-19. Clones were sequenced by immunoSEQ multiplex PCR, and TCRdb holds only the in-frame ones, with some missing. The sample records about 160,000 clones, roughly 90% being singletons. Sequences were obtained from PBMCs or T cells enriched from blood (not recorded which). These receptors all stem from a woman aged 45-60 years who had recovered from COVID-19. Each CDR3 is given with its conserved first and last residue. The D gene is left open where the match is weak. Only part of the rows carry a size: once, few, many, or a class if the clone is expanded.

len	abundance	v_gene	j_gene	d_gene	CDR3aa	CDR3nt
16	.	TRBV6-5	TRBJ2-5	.	CASSYGAGVAQETQYF	TGTGCCAGCAGTTACGGGGCAGGGGTCGCTCAAGAGACCCAGTACTTC
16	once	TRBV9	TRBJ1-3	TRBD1	CASSETGGFSGNTIYF	TGTGCCAGCAGCGAGACAGGGGGGTTCTCTGGAAACACCATATATTTT
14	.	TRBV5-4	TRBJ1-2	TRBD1	CASTITGTGDGYTF	TGTGCCAGCACCATAACCGGGACAGGGGATGGCTACACCTTC
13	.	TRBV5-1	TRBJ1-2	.	CASSRTANYGYTF	TGCGCCAGCAGCAGGACAGCTAACTATGGCTACACCTTC
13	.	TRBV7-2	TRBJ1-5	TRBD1	CASSSGGSQPQHF	TGTGCCAGCAGCTCAGGGGGTTCTCAGCCCCAGCATTTT
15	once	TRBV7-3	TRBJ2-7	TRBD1	CASSYGTGAPYEQYF	TGTGCCAGCAGCTACGGGACAGGGGCACCCTACGAGCAGTACTTC
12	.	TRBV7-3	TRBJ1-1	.	CASSPTGSEAFF	TGTGCCAGCAGCCCAACGGGATCTGAAGCTTTCTTT
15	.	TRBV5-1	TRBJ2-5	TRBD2	CASSDSGAPEETQYF	TGCGCCAGCAGTGATAGCGGGGCCCCGGAGGAGACCCAGTACTTC
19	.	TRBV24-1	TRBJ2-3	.	CATSDPILLGQSRTDTQYF	TGTGCCACCAGTGATCCGATCCTCCTCGGACAGTCCCGCACAGATACGCAGTATTTT
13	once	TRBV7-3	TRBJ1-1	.	CASSPGVAAEAFF	TGTGCCAGCAGCCCCGGGGTGGCCGCTGAAGCTTTCTTT
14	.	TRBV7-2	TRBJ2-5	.	CASSLGPTEETQYF	TGTGCCAGCAGCTTAGGGCCAACGGAGGAGACCCAGTACTTC
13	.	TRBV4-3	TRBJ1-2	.	CASSQDTYSGYTF	TGCGCCAGCAGCCAAGATACTTACAGCGGGTACACCTTC
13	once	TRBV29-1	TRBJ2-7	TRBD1	CSVVTGYSYEQYF	TGCAGCGTCGTGACAGGGTATTCCTACGAGCAGTACTTC
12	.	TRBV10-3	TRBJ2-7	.	CAISQGNYEQYF	TGTGCCATCAGCCAGGGCAACTACGAGCAGTACTTC
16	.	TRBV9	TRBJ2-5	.	CASSVGGWAGQETQYF	TGTGCCAGCAGCGTAGGAGGTTGGGCGGGCCAAGAGACCCAGTACTTC
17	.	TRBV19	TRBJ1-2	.	CASSIPGPFALAYGYTF	TGTGCCAGTAGTATACCAGGGCCGTTCGCCCTGGCCTATGGCTACACCTTC
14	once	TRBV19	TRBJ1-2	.	CASSIESGNYGYTF	TGTGCCAGTAGTATAGAGTCGGGAAACTATGGCTACACCTTC
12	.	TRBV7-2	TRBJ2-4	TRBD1	CASSPDRAVQYF	TGTGCCAGCAGCCCCGACAGGGCGGTTCAGTACTTC
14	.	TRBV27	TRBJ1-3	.	CASSRGVGGNTIYF	TGTGCCAGCAGCCGGGGGGTCGGTGGAAACACCATATATTTT
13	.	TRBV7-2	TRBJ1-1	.	CASSANRVTEAFF	TGTGCCAGCAGCGCGAACAGGGTGACTGAAGCTTTCTTT
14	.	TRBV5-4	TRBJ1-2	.	CASSAPYSYYGYTF	TGTGCCAGCAGCGCCCCCTACAGCTACTATGGCTACACCTTC
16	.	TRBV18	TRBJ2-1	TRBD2	CASSLSGGSSYNEQFF	TGTGCCAGCTCACTAAGCGGGGGCAGCTCCTACAATGAGCAGTTCTTC
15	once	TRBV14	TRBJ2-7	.	CASSQDKGLSYEQYF	TGTGCCAGCAGCCAAGACAAGGGACTGTCCTACGAGCAGTACTTC
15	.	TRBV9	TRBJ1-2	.	CASSNKAGMVYGYTF	TGTGCCAGCAGCAATAAGGCGGGGATGGTCTATGGCTACACCTTC
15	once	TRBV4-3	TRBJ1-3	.	CASSQDTGYGNTIYF	TGCGCCAGCAGCCAAGATACAGGGTATGGAAACACCATATATTTT
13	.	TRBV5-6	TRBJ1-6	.	CASSFSGNSPLHF	TGTGCCAGCAGCTTTTCCGGGAATTCACCCCTCCACTTT
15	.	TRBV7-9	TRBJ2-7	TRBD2	CASSSQGLAFHEQYF	TGTGCCAGCAGCTCCCAGGGACTAGCATTCCACGAGCAGTACTTC
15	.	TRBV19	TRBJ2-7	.	CASSTQGTSTYEQYF	TGTGCCAGTAGTACCCAGGGGACAAGTACCTACGAGCAGTACTTC
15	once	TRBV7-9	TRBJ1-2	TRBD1	CASSPDRGGYYGYTF	TGTGCCAGCAGCCCTGACAGGGGGGGTTACTATGGCTACACCTTC
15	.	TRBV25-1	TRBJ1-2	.	CASSGPRGWGSGYTF	TGTGCCAGCAGTGGGCCCCGGGGGTGGGGGAGCGGCTACACCTTC
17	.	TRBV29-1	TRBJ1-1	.	CSVEDLLLGGGFTEAFF	TGCAGCGTTGAAGATCTTTTATTGGGAGGGGGTTTCACTGAAGCTTTCTTT
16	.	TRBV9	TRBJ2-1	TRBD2	CASSAGAGGAYNEQFF	TGTGCCAGCAGCGCAGGAGCGGGGGGCGCCTACAATGAGCAGTTCTTC
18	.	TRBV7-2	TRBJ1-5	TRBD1	CASSFRDSLRQSNQPQHF	TGTGCCAGCAGCTTCCGGGACAGCCTGAGACAAAGCAATCAGCCCCAGCATTTT
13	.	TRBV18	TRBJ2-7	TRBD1	CASSRDSAYEQYF	TGTGCCAGCTCTCGGGACAGTGCCTACGAGCAGTACTTC
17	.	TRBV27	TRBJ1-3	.	CASSPSDGRSDGNTIYF	TGTGCCAGCAGCCCTAGCGACGGTCGATCGGATGGAAACACCATATATTTT
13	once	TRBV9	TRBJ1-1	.	CASSTALNTEAFF	TGTGCCAGCTCGACAGCTCTGAACACTGAAGCTTTCTTT
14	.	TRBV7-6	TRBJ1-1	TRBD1	CASSPWTGNTEAFF	TGTGCCAGCAGCCCATGGACAGGCAACACTGAAGCTTTCTTT
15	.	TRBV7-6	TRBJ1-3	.	CASSSEYRTGNTIYF	TGTGCCAGCAGCTCAGAATACAGGACTGGAAACACCATATATTTT
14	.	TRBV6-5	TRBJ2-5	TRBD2	CASAALAGGETQYF	TGTGCCAGCGCTGCCCTAGCGGGAGGAGAGACCCAGTACTTC
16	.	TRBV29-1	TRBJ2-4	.	CSVEGGQPLAKNIQYF	TGCAGCGTTGAAGGGGGGCAGCCGCTCGCCAAAAACATTCAGTACTTC
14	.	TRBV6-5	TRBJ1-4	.	CARKWAGRGEKLFF	TGTGCCCGGAAATGGGCAGGGCGGGGAGAAAAACTGTTTTTT
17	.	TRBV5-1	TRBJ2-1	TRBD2	CASSLRITSGVSDEQFF	TGCGCCAGCAGCTTGAGGATTACTAGCGGGGTTAGCGATGAGCAGTTCTTC
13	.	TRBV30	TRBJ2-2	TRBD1	CAGDRDNTGELFF	TGTGCCGGCGACAGGGATAACACCGGGGAGCTGTTTTTT
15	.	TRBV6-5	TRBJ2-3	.	CASNPRRGHTDTQYF	TGTGCCAGCAACCCCAGGCGGGGGCACACAGATACGCAGTATTTT
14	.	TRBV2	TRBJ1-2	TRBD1	CASSGGQGAPGYTF	TGTGCCAGCAGTGGTGGACAGGGGGCGCCTGGCTACACCTTC
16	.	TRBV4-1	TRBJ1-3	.	CASSQEVRVSGNTIYF	TGCGCCAGCAGCCAAGAGGTGCGGGTCTCTGGAAACACCATATATTTT